This T cell receptor (beta chain) was documented in a study of vaccination and CD4 T cells after COVID-19. Per the germline V gene, CDR1 is DFQATT and CDR2 is SNEGSKA (reference sequence). This CDR3 spans 14 amino acids. V lost 6 bases to trimming and J lost 5 bases; unmatched junction nucleotides: 10. The Oncomine TCR Beta short-read assay generated sequence data from the DNA of cultured CD4+ T cells. TCRdb re-called the PCR reads with MiXCR, one entry per CDR3 protein. This table has around 20,000 distinct CDR3 sequences, less than 70% appearing once. Overall study findings and caveats: It was observed that, in convalescent patients, a median 86.3% of reactive clones arose only post-vaccination.

Only a few counts were recorded for this clonotype. No antigen is known for it. Documented treatment: roughly 10-day PBMC culture with coronavirus spike peptide pools or control peptides (ViraFEST assay). Cells received half-medium changes with fresh IL-2 medium on days 3 and 7. This rearrangement joins TRBV20-1 to TRBJ2-5; 9 nucleotides match TRBD2. The sample consisted of CD4+ T cells from blood, cultured in vitro. The TCR comes from a human donor who had recovered from COVID-19. DNA for the CDR3: TGCAGTGCAAGTTTAGCGGGAGTTCGGGAGACCCAGTACTTC. Protein: CSASLAGVRETQYF.